This record concerns one TCR beta chain sequence. Antigen unknown. All donors were Caucasian adults living in Nashville, Tennessee. CDR3 length: 14 amino acids. The V gene's germline CDR1 is ENHRY and CDR2 SYGVKD. Trimming took off 4 bases at V and 0 bases at J, with 7 bases between the two ends. The assay used deep level. Some clones are missing from TCRdb's copy, which holds only in-frame ones; the method was immunoSEQ multiplex PCR. The profile shows over 850,000 clones, about 84% of them singletons. The sample originates from a study of shared clonotypes between healthy human individuals. Study at large: Aged between 18 and 49, the donors were a couple of women and three men.

Study findings and constraints: Incomplete sequencing of sorted subsets was indicated by rarefaction despite large depth.

The chain joins TRBV10-3 to TRBJ1-3; D not resolved. Sequencing was carried out using memory CD4+ T cells from PBMCs. The subset was: CD45RA-negative fraction. The receptor comes from a man aged 18 to 35 in good health. Some clones in this sample may be carry-over from other donors' samples. The CDR3 DNA reads as TGTGCCATCAGTGTAACAGCCTCTGGAAACACCATATATTTT. Amino acids: CAISVTASGNTIYF.